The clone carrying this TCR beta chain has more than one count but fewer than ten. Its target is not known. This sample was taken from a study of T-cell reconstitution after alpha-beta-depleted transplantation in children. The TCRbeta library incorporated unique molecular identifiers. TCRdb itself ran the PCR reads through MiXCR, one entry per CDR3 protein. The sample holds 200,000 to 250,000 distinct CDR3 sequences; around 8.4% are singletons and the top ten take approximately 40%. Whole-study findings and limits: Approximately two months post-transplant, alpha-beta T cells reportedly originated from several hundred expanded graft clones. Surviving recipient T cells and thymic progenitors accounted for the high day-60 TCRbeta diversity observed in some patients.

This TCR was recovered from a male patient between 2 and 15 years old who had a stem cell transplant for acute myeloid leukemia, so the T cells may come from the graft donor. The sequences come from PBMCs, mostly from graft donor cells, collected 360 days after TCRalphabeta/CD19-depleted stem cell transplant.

The DNA for the CDR3 is TGTGCCAGCAGTCGAGGACAGGCTTATGGCAATCAGCCCCAGCATTTT. It encodes CASSRGQAYGNQPQHF. The rearrangement joins TRBV12-3 or TRBV12-4 to TRBJ1-5; 7 positions match TRBD1. CDR3 length: 16 residues. The trim removed 5 bases at V and 2 bases at J, leaving 9 bases unmatched.